The source of this TCR beta chain is a study of CD8+ T cells in alopecia areata. At the level of the study: Scoring of treated patients' severity used the percentage of affected scalp area. The study's findings and limits: Tofacitinib significantly decreased scalp clonality and expanded CD8+ clones among top 100.

Extracted RNA was reverse transcribed, and the resulting cDNA served as sequencing template. The assay was immunoSEQ multiplex PCR, and TCRdb's table has in-frame clones only and misses some. The sample shows about 270,000 clones, roughly 63% of them seen only once. On this clone itself: Its antigen is not identified.

Trimming removed 0 bases from V and 5 bases from J, with 6 bases in between. The germline V gene encodes CDR1 SGHTA and CDR2 FQGTGA. This CDR3 is built from 13 residues. The treatment is: oral pan-JAK inhibitor, 5-10 mg twice daily. This TCR came from a human donor with alopecia areata. Sequenced material: CD4+ T cells sorted from blood, taken at approximately week 52, from a patient treated with tofacitinib. This chain links TRBV7-3 with TRBJ2-3; no firm D call. In DNA, the CDR3 is TGTGCCAGCAGCTTAACGGGCCGAGATACGCAGTATTTT. Translation gives CASSLTGRDTQYF.